The 17 T cell receptor beta chains given below trace back to one sample, sequenced in a study of T cells expressing NK-cell markers. One entry per CDR3 protein, without DNA, is what TCRdb gives after re-calling the 5' RACE reads. The table lists some 280,000 distinct CDR3 sequences. The sequencing sample was made of blood T cells: a sorted CD56 or NKG2C T cell subset, CD4+ or CD8+ T cells, or bulk PBMC T cells (not recorded which). The receptors stem from a man younger than 35 in good health.

The V gene is TRBV5-4, the J gene TRBJ1-4; TCRdb designates TRBD1, a call that cannot be tested without DNA. The V gene's germline CDR1 is SGHNT and CDR2 YYREEE (reference sequence). The CDR3 is 17 residues long. CDR3 sequence reads: CASSLLPGTPVGEKLFF.

The rearrangement joins TRBV18 to TRBJ2-1; TCRdb's D gene call, TRBD1, goes unchecked for lack of DNA. The CDR3 has 15 amino acids. The V gene's germline CDR1 is KGHSH and CDR2 LQKENI. CDR3 protein: CASSPGQGGYNEQFF.

The chain couples TRBV12-3 or TRBV12-4 to TRBJ1-3; as DNA is missing, the TRBD1 call by TCRdb cannot be tested. This CDR3 spans 16 amino acids. This CDR3 reads CASSPKQGAVGNTIYF.

The chain is built from TRBV6-5 and TRBJ1-4; absent DNA, TCRdb's TRBD1 call cannot be checked. The germline V gene has CDR1 MNHEY and CDR2 SVGAGI. The CDR3 extends over 15 amino acids. The CDR3 spells CASRQGGGTNEKLFF.

The chain recombines TRBV5-4 with TRBJ2-1; no DNA is available, so the TRBD2 call from TCRdb remains unchecked. The CDR3 extends over 14 amino acids. The germline V gene has CDR1 SGHNT and CDR2 YYREEE (reference sequence). The CDR3 sequence: CASSLGLAGDEQFF.

The V call is TRBV18, the J call TRBJ1-2; absent DNA, TCRdb's TRBD1 call cannot be checked. Germline V lookup: CDR1 KGHSH, CDR2 LQKENI. This CDR3 has 13 residues. CDR3: CASSNQGWSGYTF.

The V and J genes are TRBV10-3 and TRBJ2-5; TCRdb's assignment of TRBD1 cannot be checked, as there is no DNA. Germline V gene lookup returns CDR1 ENHRY and CDR2 SYGVKD. The length of the CDR3 is 13 residues. This CDR3 reads CAIGVPGGETQYF.

The rearrangement joins TRBV24-1 to TRBJ2-1; TCRdb's D call of TRBD2 is untestable without DNA. Germline lookup yields CDR1 KGHDR and CDR2 SFDVKD. The CDR3 runs to 17 residues. The CDR3 loop reads CATSDFPGSGRHNEQFF.

The CDR3 is CASSSKMVALQNEQFF. V and J are TRBV7-3 and TRBJ2-1. CDR3 size: 16 residues. The germline CDR1 and CDR2 sequences are SGHTA and FQGTGA.

The chain couples TRBV2 to TRBJ2-5; TCRdb's D gene call, TRBD1, goes unchecked for lack of DNA. The CDR3 spans 15 residues. The germline V gene has CDR1 SNHLY and CDR2 FYNNEI. This CDR3 is CASSADRGRQETQYF.

V usage is TRBV29-1 and J usage is TRBJ2-5; TCRdb gives TRBD1 as the D gene, but with no DNA this cannot be confirmed. Germline-derived CDR1 and CDR2 are SQVTM and ANQGSEA. The CDR3 sequence is 14 residues long. CDR3 in amino acids: CSVDRTGIQETQYF.

This chain connects TRBV25-1 to TRBJ2-2; TCRdb's assignment of TRBD1 cannot be checked, as there is no DNA. Germline CDR1 is MGHDK and CDR2 is SYGVNS. The CDR3 is 14 residues long. The chain's CDR3 is CASRGQGQVGELFF.

V is TRBV11-2 and J is TRBJ2-2. The V gene's germline CDR1 is SGHAT and CDR2 FQNNGV. The CDR3 is 13 amino acids. CDR3 protein: CASSLYSVGELFF.

The CDR3 spells CASSRDFGTGELFF. The chain employs TRBV5-1 and TRBJ2-2. CDR3 size: 14 residues. Germline V lookup: CDR1 SGHRS, CDR2 YFSETQ.

The V and J genes are TRBV9 and TRBJ1-4; without DNA, the TCRdb call of TRBD1 cannot be checked. CDR3 size: 16 residues. CDR1 is SGDLS and CDR2 is YYNGEE in the germline V gene. This CDR3 reads CASSVGQGVSNEKLFF. Full variable domain (rest looked up from reference TRBV9 and TRBJ1-4): DSGVTQTPKHLITATGQRVTLRCSPRSGDLSVYWYQQSLDQGLQFLIQYYNGEERAKGNILERFSAQQFPDLHSELNLSSLELGDSALYFCASSVGQGVSNEKLFFGSGTQLSVL.

The chain carries TRBV18 and TRBJ2-3. Germline V gene lookup returns CDR1 KGHSH and CDR2 LQKENI. The CDR3 runs to 14 residues. The CDR3 loop is CASSPPTSRDTQYF.

The chain joins TRBV29-1 to TRBJ2-3. The CDR3 runs to 15 residues. Germline V lookup: CDR1 SQVTM, CDR2 ANQGSEA. CDR3 protein: CSVEVVGLLTDTQYF.